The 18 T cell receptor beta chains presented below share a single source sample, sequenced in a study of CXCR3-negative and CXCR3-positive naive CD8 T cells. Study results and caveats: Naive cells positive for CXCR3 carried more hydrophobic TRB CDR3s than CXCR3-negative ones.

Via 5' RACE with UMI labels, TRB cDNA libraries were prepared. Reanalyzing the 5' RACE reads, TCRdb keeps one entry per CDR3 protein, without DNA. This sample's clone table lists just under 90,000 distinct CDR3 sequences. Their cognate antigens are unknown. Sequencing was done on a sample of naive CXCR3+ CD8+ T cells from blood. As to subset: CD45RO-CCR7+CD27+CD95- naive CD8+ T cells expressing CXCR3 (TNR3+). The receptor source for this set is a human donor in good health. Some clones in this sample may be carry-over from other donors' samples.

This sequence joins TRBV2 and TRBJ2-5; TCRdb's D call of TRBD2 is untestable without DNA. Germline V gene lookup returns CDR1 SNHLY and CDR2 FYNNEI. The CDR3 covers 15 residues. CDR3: CASSHGLAGRQTQYF.

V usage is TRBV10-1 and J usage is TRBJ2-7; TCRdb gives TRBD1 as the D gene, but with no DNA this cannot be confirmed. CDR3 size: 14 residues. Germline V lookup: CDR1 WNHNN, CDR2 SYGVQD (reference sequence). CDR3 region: CASLSSKGSYEQYF.

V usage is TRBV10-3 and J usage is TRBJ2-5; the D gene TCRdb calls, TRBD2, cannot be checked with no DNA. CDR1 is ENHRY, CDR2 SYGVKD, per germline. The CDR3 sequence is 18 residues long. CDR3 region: CAISGPSAVSGDQETQYF.

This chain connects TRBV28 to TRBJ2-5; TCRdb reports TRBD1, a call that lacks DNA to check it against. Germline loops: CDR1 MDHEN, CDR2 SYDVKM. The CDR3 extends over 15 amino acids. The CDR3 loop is CASSFLRGAQETQYF.

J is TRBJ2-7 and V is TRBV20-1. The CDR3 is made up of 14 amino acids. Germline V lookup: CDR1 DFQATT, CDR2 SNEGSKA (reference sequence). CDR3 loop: CSARDSSGRYEQYF.

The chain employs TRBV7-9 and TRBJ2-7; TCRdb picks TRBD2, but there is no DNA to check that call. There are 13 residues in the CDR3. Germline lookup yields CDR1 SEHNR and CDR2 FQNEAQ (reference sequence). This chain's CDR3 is CASSSGASYEQYF.

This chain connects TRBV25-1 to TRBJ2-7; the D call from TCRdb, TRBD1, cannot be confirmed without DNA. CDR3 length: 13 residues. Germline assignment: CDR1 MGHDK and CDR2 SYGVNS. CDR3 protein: CASSEFEGAVQYF.

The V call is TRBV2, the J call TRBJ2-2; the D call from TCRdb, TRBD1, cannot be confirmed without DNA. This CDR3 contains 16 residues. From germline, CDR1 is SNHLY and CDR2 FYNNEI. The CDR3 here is CASSDAGAGYTGELFF.

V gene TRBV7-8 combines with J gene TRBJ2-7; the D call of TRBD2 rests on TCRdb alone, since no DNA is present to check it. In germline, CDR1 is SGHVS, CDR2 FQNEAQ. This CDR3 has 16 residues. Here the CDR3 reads CASSLKRLAGPYEQYF.

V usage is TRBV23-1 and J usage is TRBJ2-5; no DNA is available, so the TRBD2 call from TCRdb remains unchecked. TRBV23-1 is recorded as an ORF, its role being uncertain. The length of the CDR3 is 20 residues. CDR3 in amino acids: CASSQSGDLRPSRRRETQYF.

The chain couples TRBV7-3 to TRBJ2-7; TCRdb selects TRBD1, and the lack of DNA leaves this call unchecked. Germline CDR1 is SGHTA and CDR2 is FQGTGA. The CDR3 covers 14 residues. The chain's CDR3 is CASSSGGGGYEQYF.

The CDR3 loop is CASRIRVNTDTQYF. V gene TRBV27 combines with J gene TRBJ2-3. This CDR3 has 14 residues. CDR1 MNHEY and CDR2 SMNVEV come from the germline V gene (reference sequence).

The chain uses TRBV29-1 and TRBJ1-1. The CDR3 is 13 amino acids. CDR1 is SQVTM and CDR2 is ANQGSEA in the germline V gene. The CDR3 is CSVIHPNLPEAFF.

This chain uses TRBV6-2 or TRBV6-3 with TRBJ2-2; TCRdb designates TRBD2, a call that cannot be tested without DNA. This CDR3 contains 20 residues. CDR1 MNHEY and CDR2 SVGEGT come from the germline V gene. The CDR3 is CASRTTTQTSGSRYTGELFF.

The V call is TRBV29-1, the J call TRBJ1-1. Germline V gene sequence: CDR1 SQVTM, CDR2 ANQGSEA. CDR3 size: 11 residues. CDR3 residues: CSVAGLGEALF.

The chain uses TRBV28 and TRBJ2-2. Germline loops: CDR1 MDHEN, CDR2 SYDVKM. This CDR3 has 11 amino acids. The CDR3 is CASSFSGELFF.

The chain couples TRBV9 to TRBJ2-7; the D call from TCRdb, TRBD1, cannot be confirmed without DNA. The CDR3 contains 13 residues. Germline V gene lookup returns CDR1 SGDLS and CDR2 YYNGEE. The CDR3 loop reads CASSNGQGDGQYF. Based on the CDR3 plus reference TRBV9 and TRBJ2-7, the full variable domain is DSGVTQTPKHLITATGQRVTLRCSPRSGDLSVYWYQQSLDQGLQFLIQYYNGEERAKGNILERFSAQQFPDLHSELNLSSLELGDSALYFCASSNGQGDGQYFGPGTRLTVT.

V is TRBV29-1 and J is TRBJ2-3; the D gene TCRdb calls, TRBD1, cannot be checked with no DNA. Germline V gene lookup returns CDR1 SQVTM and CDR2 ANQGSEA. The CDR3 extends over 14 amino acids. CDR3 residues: CSVGDLGVTDTQYF.